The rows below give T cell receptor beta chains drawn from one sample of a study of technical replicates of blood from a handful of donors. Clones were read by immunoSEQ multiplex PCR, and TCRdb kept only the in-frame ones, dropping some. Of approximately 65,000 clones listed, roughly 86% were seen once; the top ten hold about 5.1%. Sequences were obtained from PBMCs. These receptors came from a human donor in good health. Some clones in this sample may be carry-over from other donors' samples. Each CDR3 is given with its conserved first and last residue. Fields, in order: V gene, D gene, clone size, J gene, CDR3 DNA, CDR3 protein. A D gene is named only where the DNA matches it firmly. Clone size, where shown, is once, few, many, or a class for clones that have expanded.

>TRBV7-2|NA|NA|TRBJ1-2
TGTGCCAGCAGTCGGCAGAGGAGTGGCTACACCTTC
CASSRQRSGYTF
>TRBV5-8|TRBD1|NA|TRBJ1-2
TGTGCCAGCAGCTACTCCGGGACAGATGGCTACACCTTC
CASSYSGTDGYTF
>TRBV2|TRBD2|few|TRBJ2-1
TGTGCCAGCAAAGGGGCGGGGGAGCGGGAGCAGTTCTTC
CASKGAGEREQFF
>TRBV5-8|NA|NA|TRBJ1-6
TGTGCCAGCAGCTTAGGGGACACCATTTCACCCCTCCACTTT
CASSLGDTISPLHF
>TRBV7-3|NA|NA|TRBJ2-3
TGTGCCAGCAGTCAGATCATAACAGATACGCAGTATTTT
CASSQIITDTQYF
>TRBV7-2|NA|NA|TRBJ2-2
TGTGCCAGCAGCTTAGCGGACAGCGGCACCGGGGAGCTGTTTTTT
CASSLADSGTGELFF
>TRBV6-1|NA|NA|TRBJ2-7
TGTGCCAGCAGAGCACGTCGAGAATCCTACGAGCAGTACTTC
CASRARRESYEQYF
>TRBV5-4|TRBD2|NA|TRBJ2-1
TGTGCCAGCAGCTCCCGGACTAGCGGGGGTTACAATGAGCAGTTCTTC
CASSSRTSGGYNEQFF
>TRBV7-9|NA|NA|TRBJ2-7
TGTGCCAGCAGCGGTGGGGGCTCCTCCTACGAGCAGTACTTC
CASSGGGSSYEQYF
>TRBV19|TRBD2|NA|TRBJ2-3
TGTGCCAGTAGCCTTACTAGCGGCACAGATACGCAGTATTTT
CASSLTSGTDTQYF
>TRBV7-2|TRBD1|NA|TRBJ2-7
TGTGCCAGCAGCTCCCGGACAGGGGGTGTTTCCTACGAGCAGTACTTC
CASSSRTGGVSYEQYF
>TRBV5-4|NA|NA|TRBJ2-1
TGTGCCAGCAGCTACCAGGGGACCTCCTACAATGAGCAGTTCTTC
CASSYQGTSYNEQFF
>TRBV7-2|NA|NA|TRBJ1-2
TGTGCCAGCAGCAGGGGACTTACTAACTATGGCTACACCTTC
CASSRGLTNYGYTF
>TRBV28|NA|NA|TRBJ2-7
TGTGCCAGCAGCTTACGCCCAGGGGTGTACGAGCAGTACTTC
CASSLRPGVYEQYF
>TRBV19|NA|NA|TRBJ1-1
TGTGCCAGTAGTATAACAGAGAACACTGAAGCTTTCTTT
CASSITENTEAFF
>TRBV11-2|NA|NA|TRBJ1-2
TGTGCCAGCAGCTTATCTCGGAGGGGACGGGGCTACACCTTC
CASSLSRRGRGYTF
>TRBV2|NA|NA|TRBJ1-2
TGTGCCAGCAACCCATACCCCCGGCCGGACTCCCGTGATGGGTATGGCTACACCTTC
CASNPYPRPDSRDGYGYTF
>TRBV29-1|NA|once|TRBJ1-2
TGCAGCGTGGCCCAGGGCTATGGCTACACCTTC
CSVAQGYGYTF
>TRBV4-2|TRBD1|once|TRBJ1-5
TGTGCCAGCAGCCAAGATCCCGGGACAGGGGGCAATCAGCCCCAGCATTTT
CASSQDPGTGGNQPQHF
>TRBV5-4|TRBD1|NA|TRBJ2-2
TGTGCCAGCAGCTTGTTGGGACAGGGAGACACCGGGGAGCTGTTTTTT
CASSLLGQGDTGELFF
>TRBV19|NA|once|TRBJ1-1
TGTGCCAGTAGTATTTTTACGGGGGGGAACACTGAAGCTTTCTTT
CASSIFTGGNTEAFF
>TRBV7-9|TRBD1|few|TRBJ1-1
TGTGCCAGCAGCTTAAATCGGGACAGGTTCGAAGCTTTCTTT
CASSLNRDRFEAFF
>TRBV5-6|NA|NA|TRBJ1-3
TGTGCCAGCAGCTGGGGCATTAACTCTGGAAACACCATATATTTT
CASSWGINSGNTIYF
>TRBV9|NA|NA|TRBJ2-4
TGTGCCAGCAGCGACCCGGGCGGGATAAATGAAGGCATTCAGTACTTC
CASSDPGGINEGIQYF
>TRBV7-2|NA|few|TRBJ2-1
TGTGCCAGCAGCGTAGCCGGGACTGTGATCAATGAGCAGTTCTTC
CASSVAGTVINEQFF
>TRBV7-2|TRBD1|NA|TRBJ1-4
TGTGCCAGCAGCTCATACCGGGACAGGGTTGAGAATTGGAATGAAAAACTGTTTTTT
CASSSYRDRVENWNEKLFF
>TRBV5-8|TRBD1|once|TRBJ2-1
TGTGCCAGCAGCTTGAGGGTAGTGTATGGGACAGAGTACAATGAGCAGTTCTTC
CASSLRVVYGTEYNEQFF
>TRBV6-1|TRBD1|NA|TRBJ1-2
TGTGCCAGCAGTACCAGGGGGCAAGGAGGCTACACCTTC
CASSTRGQGGYTF
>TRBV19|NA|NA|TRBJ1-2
TGTGCCAGTAGTATCGGACAGATTGGCTACACCTTC
CASSIGQIGYTF
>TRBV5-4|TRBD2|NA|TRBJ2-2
TGTGCCAGCAGCCCCGGAGGCGGGAGGCACACCGGGGAGCTGTTTTTT
CASSPGGGRHTGELFF
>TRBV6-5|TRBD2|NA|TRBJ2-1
TGTGCCAGCAGTCCCAGCGGGGGGCCTCGGAATGAGCAGTTCTTC
CASSPSGGPRNEQFF
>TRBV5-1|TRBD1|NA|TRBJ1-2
TGCGCCAGCAGCTATGACAGGGGGCCTGGCTACACCTTC
CASSYDRGPGYTF
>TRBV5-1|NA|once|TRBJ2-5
TGCGCCAGCAGCTCAAATTCCCGAGGGGAGACCCAGTACTTC
CASSSNSRGETQYF
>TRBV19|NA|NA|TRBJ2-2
TGTGCCAGTAGTATGACAGTAGGCACCGGGGAGCTGTTTTTT
CASSMTVGTGELFF
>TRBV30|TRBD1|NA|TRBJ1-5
TGTGCCTGGAGACGACAGGGGGTGTCGGGCAATCAGCCCCAGCATTTT
CAWRRQGVSGNQPQHF